This T cell receptor (beta chain) is drawn from a study of blood T cell repertoires in COVID-19. Study-level information: Collection of acute and convalescent COVID-19 samples took place in the United States, Italy and Spain. PBMCs, B-cell-depleted T cells, or T cells provided the cDNA or gDNA that made up the material.

This clone came up once. Authors' processing steps: Estimated nucleated cell counts came from reference gene primer amplification. Method: immunoSEQ multiplex PCR; TCRdb's copy keeps in-frame clones and lacks some. The V and J calls and clone size come from that table; D and trimming were worked out from the DNA. The sample has 200,000 to 250,000 clones, 75% to 85% seen once. The Seattle patients, enrolled during active infection, were followed longitudinally. From germline, CDR1 is KGHSH and CDR2 LQKENI. The germline V and J ends were trimmed by 4 bases and 3 bases, with 6 bases remaining between them. The CDR3 runs 13 residues.

The source of this sequence is a woman of 80 years or more with COVID-19, enrolled during active disease. The source material was peripheral blood. This chain connects TRBV18 to TRBJ1-4, with D unclear. The chain's CDR3 is CASSRAANEKLFF. The CDR3 DNA sequence: TGTGCCAGCTCACGCGCGGCTAATGAAAAACTGTTTTTT.